This is a list of T cell receptor beta chains from one sample in a study of immune evolution from preneoplasia to lung adenocarcinoma. TCRdb keeps only in-frame clones here, not all; method: immunoSEQ multiplex PCR. The sample includes more than 4,000 clones, just under 80% of them seen just once. Sequenced material: FFPE normal lung tissue adjacent to the tumor. The receptors come from a person between 50 and 70 years old with lung adenocarcinoma. Both conserved end residues are part of each CDR3. The D gene is left open where the match is weak. Not every row has a clone size; where given, it reads once, few, many or a size class.

J gene: TRBJ2-7
clone size: .
V gene: TRBV30
D gene: TRBD2
CDR3 DNA: TGTGCCTGGAGTCTACTAGCGGACACCTACGAGCAGTACTTC
CDR3 protein: CAWSLLADTYEQYF

J gene: TRBJ2-3
clone size: .
V gene: TRBV11-3
D gene: TRBD2
CDR3 DNA: TGTGCCAGCAGCTCTGGACTAGCGGGACCTACATTGGATACGCAGTATTTT
CDR3 protein: CASSSGLAGPTLDTQYF

J gene: TRBJ2-5
clone size: .
V gene: TRBV7-2
D gene: .
CDR3 DNA: TGTGCCAGCAGCTCCTCCGGCGGGGCCGGGACCCAGTACTTC
CDR3 protein: CASSSSGGAGTQYF

J gene: TRBJ2-1
clone size: .
V gene: TRBV11-2
D gene: .
CDR3 DNA: TGTGCCAGCAGCTCAACCGGGACACACTACAATGAGCAGTTCTTC
CDR3 protein: CASSSTGTHYNEQFF

J gene: TRBJ1-5
clone size: .
V gene: TRBV30
D gene: .
CDR3 DNA: TGTGCCTGGAGTTGGCAGAATAGCAATCAGCCCCAGCATTTT
CDR3 protein: CAWSWQNSNQPQHF

J gene: TRBJ1-1
clone size: few
V gene: TRBV6-1
D gene: .
CDR3 DNA: TGTGCCAGCAGTGTAGGAGGGGCGGGAGCTTTCTTT
CDR3 protein: CASSVGGAGAFF

J gene: TRBJ2-7
clone size: medium-sized
V gene: TRBV2
D gene: .
CDR3 DNA: TGTGCCAGTAGGACCGGGACACAGTCCTACGAGCAGTACTTC
CDR3 protein: CASRTGTQSYEQYF

J gene: TRBJ1-4
clone size: few
V gene: TRBV9
D gene: TRBD1
CDR3 DNA: TGTGCCAGCAGCGTTCAGGGGGCCTCTAATGAAAAACTGTTTTTT
CDR3 protein: CASSVQGASNEKLFF

J gene: TRBJ2-5
clone size: .
V gene: TRBV5-1
D gene: TRBD1
CDR3 DNA: TGCGCCAGCAGCTCCGGGACAGGTCCCCAAGAGACCCAGTACTTC
CDR3 protein: CASSSGTGPQETQYF

J gene: TRBJ2-6
clone size: few
V gene: TRBV4-2
D gene: TRBD1
CDR3 DNA: TGTGCCAGCAGCCAACCCGGGACAGAGTCTGGGGCCAACGTCCTGACTTTC
CDR3 protein: CASSQPGTESGANVLTF

J gene: TRBJ2-5
clone size: .
V gene: TRBV7-9
D gene: .
CDR3 DNA: TGTGCCAGCAGCCCCCGTTTGGGGGAGACCCAGTACTTC
CDR3 protein: CASSPRLGETQYF

J gene: TRBJ2-1
clone size: .
V gene: TRBV5-8
D gene: TRBD1
CDR3 DNA: TGTGCCAGTACAGGGGGCGAGGTCCACAATGAGCAGTTCTTC
CDR3 protein: CASTGGEVHNEQFF

J gene: TRBJ2-1
clone size: .
V gene: TRBV7-3
D gene: .
CDR3 DNA: TGTGCCAGCAGCTCTGTCCCGGGACAACACCCTCTATACAATGAGCAGTTCTTC
CDR3 protein: CASSSVPGQHPLYNEQFF

J gene: TRBJ2-2
clone size: .
V gene: TRBV27
D gene: TRBD1
CDR3 DNA: TGTGCCAGCAGTTTTAAGGGACAGGCGAACACCGGGGAGCTGTTTTTT
CDR3 protein: CASSFKGQANTGELFF

J gene: TRBJ2-3
clone size: .
V gene: TRBV7-8
D gene: .
CDR3 DNA: TGTGCCAGCAGCTCTCGGGACCGCACAGATACGCAGTATTTT
CDR3 protein: CASSSRDRTDTQYF

J gene: TRBJ2-6
clone size: .
V gene: TRBV2
D gene: .
CDR3 DNA: TGTGCCAGCAGTGCACAGGATTCTGGGGCCAACGTCCTGACTTTC
CDR3 protein: CASSAQDSGANVLTF

J gene: TRBJ1-2
clone size: .
V gene: TRBV19
D gene: .
CDR3 DNA: TGTGCCAGTAGTGGACCCCCGGGTCAGTTTAACTATGGCTACACCTTC
CDR3 protein: CASSGPPGQFNYGYTF

J gene: TRBJ1-5
clone size: .
V gene: TRBV21-1
D gene: .
CDR3 DNA: TGTGCCAGCAGGGAGTTTCTAGTACATTGGCATCATCAGCCCCAGCATTTT
CDR3 protein: CASREFLVHWHHQPQHF

J gene: TRBJ2-1
clone size: .
V gene: TRBV7-6
D gene: .
CDR3 DNA: TGTGCCAGCAGCTTAAGGACAGCTTTGGGTGCACCCAATGAGCAGTTCTTC
CDR3 protein: CASSLRTALGAPNEQFF

J gene: TRBJ1-5
clone size: .
V gene: TRBV7-8
D gene: .
CDR3 DNA: TGTGCCAGCAGCTTAGGGCGGGTTGTCAGGGGAGATGTTCAGCCCCAGCATTTT
CDR3 protein: CASSLGRVVRGDVQPQHF

J gene: TRBJ2-1
clone size: .
V gene: TRBV5-4
D gene: TRBD2
CDR3 DNA: TGTGCCAGCAGCACCGGACTAGCGGGGGCTGCCTACAATGAGCAGTTCTTC
CDR3 protein: CASSTGLAGAAYNEQFF

J gene: TRBJ2-3
clone size: .
V gene: TRBV5-1
D gene: TRBD2
CDR3 DNA: TGCGCCAGCAGCCGTGGAGGAGGACTAGCGGATACGCAGTATTTT
CDR3 protein: CASSRGGGLADTQYF

J gene: TRBJ2-7
clone size: .
V gene: TRBV11-2
D gene: .
CDR3 DNA: TGTGCCAGCACCCCCCGTACTTCAGGCGGCGAGCAGTACTTC
CDR3 protein: CASTPRTSGGEQYF

J gene: TRBJ2-3
clone size: .
V gene: TRBV5-1
D gene: TRBD2
CDR3 DNA: TGCGCCAGCAGCTTGGGTATCGGGAGGGCCATCGGTGGGACAGATACGCAGTATTTT
CDR3 protein: CASSLGIGRAIGGTDTQYF

J gene: TRBJ2-1
clone size: .
V gene: TRBV30
D gene: .
CDR3 DNA: TGTGCCTGTCTCATCGGGCAGGGAAAGACTAATGAGCAGTTCTTC
CDR3 protein: CACLIGQGKTNEQFF

J gene: TRBJ2-7
clone size: .
V gene: TRBV7-6
D gene: TRBD2
CDR3 DNA: TGTGCCAGCAGCCCAGGACTAGCGGGAGGGGGTTACGAGCAGTACTTC
CDR3 protein: CASSPGLAGGGYEQYF

J gene: TRBJ2-3
clone size: .
V gene: TRBV6-1
D gene: TRBD2
CDR3 DNA: TGTGCCAGCAGTGAAGGGACTAGCGGGAGTGATACGCAGTATTTT
CDR3 protein: CASSEGTSGSDTQYF

J gene: TRBJ2-2
clone size: few
V gene: TRBV4-2
D gene: .
CDR3 DNA: TGTGCCAGCAGCCAAGGGGAGGCCGGGGAGCTGTTTTTT
CDR3 protein: CASSQGEAGELFF

J gene: TRBJ1-2
clone size: medium-sized
V gene: TRBV11-2
D gene: .
CDR3 DNA: TGTGCCAGCAGCAGGTTGGCAGCCGACTATGGCTACACCTTC
CDR3 protein: CASSRLAADYGYTF

J gene: TRBJ2-3
clone size: few
V gene: TRBV2
D gene: .
CDR3 DNA: TGTGCCAGCAAGTATGAGGGAGTTGAGTCAGATACGCAGTATTTT
CDR3 protein: CASKYEGVESDTQYF

J gene: TRBJ2-1
clone size: .
V gene: TRBV10-3
D gene: .
CDR3 DNA: TGTGCCACCGGGGTGAGGGGATTACAATATGAGCAGTTCTTC
CDR3 protein: CATGVRGLQYEQFF

J gene: TRBJ1-2
clone size: .
V gene: TRBV5-8
D gene: .
CDR3 DNA: TGTGCCAGCAGCTTTCTCCATAGTGCAATCATAGCTAACTATGGCTACACCTTC
CDR3 protein: CASSFLHSAIIANYGYTF

J gene: TRBJ2-1
clone size: once
V gene: TRBV2
D gene: TRBD2
CDR3 DNA: TGTGCCAGCATGAACTCAGCGGGGGGTAATGAGCAGTTCTTC
CDR3 protein: CASMNSAGGNEQFF

J gene: TRBJ1-1
clone size: .
V gene: TRBV18
D gene: .
CDR3 DNA: TGTGCCAGCTCGCAGACAGGTCCCGGAGCTTTCTTT
CDR3 protein: CASSQTGPGAFF

J gene: TRBJ2-7
clone size: .
V gene: TRBV2
D gene: .
CDR3 DNA: TGTGCCAGCTTAGCGGAAGGATTAGACGAGCAGTACTTC
CDR3 protein: CASLAEGLDEQYF

J gene: TRBJ2-7
clone size: .
V gene: TRBV5-1
D gene: TRBD2
CDR3 DNA: TGCGCCAGCAGCGACGGGACTAATACCTACGAGCAGTACTTC
CDR3 protein: CASSDGTNTYEQYF

J gene: TRBJ2-1
clone size: .
V gene: TRBV14
D gene: TRBD1
CDR3 DNA: TGTGCCAGCAGCCACGGACTTGCGAGACAGGGATTTGAGCAGTTCTTC
CDR3 protein: CASSHGLARQGFEQFF

J gene: TRBJ1-4
clone size: once
V gene: TRBV28
D gene: TRBD1
CDR3 DNA: TGTGCCAGCAGTCCCCTCGACAGGGCTGAAAAACTGTTTTTT
CDR3 protein: CASSPLDRAEKLFF

J gene: TRBJ1-3
clone size: .
V gene: TRBV4-2
D gene: .
CDR3 DNA: TGTGCCAGCAGCCCAGAGGTAGTCGCCTCTGGAAACACCATATATTTT
CDR3 protein: CASSPEVVASGNTIYF

J gene: TRBJ2-2
clone size: large
V gene: TRBV18
D gene: TRBD1
CDR3 DNA: TGTGCCAGCTCACCACGGGACAGCCGGACCGGGGAGCTGTTTTTT
CDR3 protein: CASSPRDSRTGELFF

J gene: TRBJ2-4
clone size: .
V gene: TRBV25-1
D gene: .
CDR3 DNA: TGTGCCAGCAGTTCCCTCTACGGCATTCAGTACTTC
CDR3 protein: CASSSLYGIQYF

J gene: TRBJ2-7
clone size: .
V gene: TRBV7-9
D gene: TRBD1
CDR3 DNA: TGTGCCAGCAGCTTAGGAGACAGGGCCTCCTACGAGCAGTACTTC
CDR3 protein: CASSLGDRASYEQYF

J gene: TRBJ2-1
clone size: .
V gene: TRBV29-1
D gene: .
CDR3 DNA: TGCAGCGTTGAATCGCCAGGCAGAACCTCCTACAATGAGCAGTTCTTC
CDR3 protein: CSVESPGRTSYNEQFF

J gene: TRBJ1-2
clone size: .
V gene: TRBV2
D gene: .
CDR3 DNA: TGTGCCAGCAGCGGGGCAGGGTACGATGGCTACACCTTC
CDR3 protein: CASSGAGYDGYTF

J gene: TRBJ2-2
clone size: .
V gene: TRBV11-2
D gene: TRBD2
CDR3 DNA: TGTGCCAGCAGCTTACGACTAGCGGAAAACACCGGGGAGCTGTTTTTT
CDR3 protein: CASSLRLAENTGELFF

J gene: TRBJ2-1
clone size: .
V gene: TRBV4-1
D gene: TRBD1
CDR3 DNA: TGCGCCAGCAGCCAAGATCTACTACAGGGGGTATACAATGAGCAGTTCTTC
CDR3 protein: CASSQDLLQGVYNEQFF

J gene: TRBJ2-3
clone size: .
V gene: TRBV15
D gene: .
CDR3 DNA: TGTGCCACCAGCAGAGATCCCGGCACAGATACGCAGTATTTT
CDR3 protein: CATSRDPGTDTQYF